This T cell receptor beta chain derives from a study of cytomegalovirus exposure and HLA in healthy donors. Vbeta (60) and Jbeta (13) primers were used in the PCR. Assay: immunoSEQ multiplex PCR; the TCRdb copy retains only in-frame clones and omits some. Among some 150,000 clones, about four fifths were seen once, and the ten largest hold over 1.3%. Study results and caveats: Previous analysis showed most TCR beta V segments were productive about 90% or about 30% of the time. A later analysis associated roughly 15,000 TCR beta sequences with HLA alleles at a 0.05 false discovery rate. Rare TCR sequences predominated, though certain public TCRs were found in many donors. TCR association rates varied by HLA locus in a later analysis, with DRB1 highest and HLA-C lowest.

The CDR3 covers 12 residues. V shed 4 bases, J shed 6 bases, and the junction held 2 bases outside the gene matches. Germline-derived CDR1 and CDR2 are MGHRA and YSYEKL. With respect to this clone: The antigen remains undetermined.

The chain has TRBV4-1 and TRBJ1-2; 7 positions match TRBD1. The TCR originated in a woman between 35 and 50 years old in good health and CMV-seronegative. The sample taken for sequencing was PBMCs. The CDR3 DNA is TGCGCCAGCAGCCTCAGGGGGGATGGCTACACCTTC. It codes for CASSLRGDGYTF.